What follows are 9 T cell receptor beta chains derived from one specimen sequenced in a study of T cell responses to AZD1222 COVID-19 vaccine. Measured with immunoSEQ multiplex PCR; TCRdb has only the in-frame clones, and not every one. Of some 81,000 clones listed, around 85% were seen once; the top ten hold around 3.5%. The sequences come from peripheral blood, collected 28 days after the second AZD1222 dose. These receptors originate from an adult who received the AZD1222 COVID-19 vaccine.

The CDR3 sequence is CATSDLWGQFF. CDR3 in DNA: TGTGCCACCAGTGATTTGTGGGGGCAGTTCTTC. This sequence joins TRBV24-1 and TRBJ2-1, with D unclear. The CDR3 spans 11 residues. Germline CDR1 KGHDR, CDR2 SFDVKD. V was pared by 0 bases and J by 12 bases, with 5 bases between.

The rearrangement joins TRBV18 to TRBJ1-3; D gene unclear. Per germline, CDR1 KGHSH and CDR2 LQKENI. This CDR3 region has 14 residues. Deletions cut 1 base from V and 7 bases from J, with 11 bases between. This chain's CDR3 is CASSPQESGNTIYF. CDR3 coding DNA: TGTGCCAGCTCACCACAGGAGTCGGGGAACACCATATATTTT.

In its sample, this clone was seen a few times. The chain is built from TRBV6-6 and TRBJ2-3; D gene ambiguous. Germline CDR1 is MNHNY and CDR2 is SVGAGI (reference sequence). Trimming removed 8 bases at V and 4 bases at J, with 16 bases between. CDR3 length: 14 residues. This chain's CDR3 is CASQDPADADTQYF. The CDR3 DNA sequence: TGTGCCAGCCAAGACCCGGCCGACGCAGATACGCAGTATTTT.

J is TRBJ1-1 and V is TRBV6-1; 7 bases fit TRBD1. Looked up from germline, CDR1 is MNHNS and CDR2 is SASEGT. The CDR3 length is 15 residues. Trimming took 2 bases from V and 4 from J; bases not matched to a gene: 7. The CDR3 spells CASSESVGGPTEAFF. CDR3 DNA sequence: TGTGCCAGCAGTGAATCGGTAGGGGGCCCCACTGAAGCTTTCTTT.

The chain joins TRBV5-1 to TRBJ1-1, with 7 nucleotides matching TRBD1. V gave up 4 bases and J gave up 3 bases; unmatched junction bases: 3. Germline CDR1 is SGHRS and CDR2 is YFSETQ. The CDR3 has 13 residues. The CDR3 bases are TGCGCCAGCAGCGAGGGACAGCACACTGAAGCTTTCTTT. Protein sequence: CASSEGQHTEAFF.

The sample holds a few counts of this clone. The rearrangement links TRBV12-3 or TRBV12-4 to TRBJ2-3; D is undetermined. V was clipped by 5 bases and J by 0 bases, with 3 bases between them. CDR3 size: 12 residues. The CDR3 is CASSHSTDTQYF. The CDR3 coding sequence is TGTGCCAGCAGTCACAGCACAGATACGCAGTATTTT.

This clone has a handful of counts. V gene TRBV27 combines with J gene TRBJ1-6; a weak D match, TRBD1 (5 bases). This CDR3 is built from 14 residues. V was shortened by 6 bases and J by 8 bases, with 14 bases between the two germline ends. Germline lookup yields CDR1 MNHEY and CDR2 SMNVEV (reference sequence). This CDR3 reads CASRPGGMDSPLHF. The CDR3 bases are TGTGCCAGCAGACCCGGGGGAATGGATTCACCCCTCCACTTT.

V gene TRBV2 combines with J gene TRBJ2-3; D is undetermined. V lost 8 bases and J 0 bases, leaving 15 bases between the germline ends. The CDR3 loop spans 15 amino acids. Germline V gene sequence: CDR1 SNHLY, CDR2 FYNNEI. The CDR3 loop is CASLPDGTSTDTQYF. The CDR3 DNA follows: TGTGCCAGCCTGCCGGACGGAACTAGCACAGATACGCAGTATTTT. Using reference TRBV2 and TRBJ2-3 for the parts outside the CDR3, the full variable domain is EPEVTQTPSHQVTQMGQEVILRCVPISNHLYFYWYRQILGQKVEFLVSFYNNEISEKSEIFDDQFSVERPDGSNFTLKIRSTKLEDSAMYFCASLPDGTSTDTQYFGPGTRLTVL.

The J gene is TRBJ2-1, the V gene TRBV19, with 12 bases aligning to TRBD1. Germline V gives CDR1 LNHDA, CDR2 SQIVND (reference sequence). With 7 bases clipped from V and 9 bases from J, the junction kept 7 bases outside the gene matches. The CDR3 is 14 residues long. In nucleotides, the CDR3 is TGTGCCAGTACCCGGGACAGGGGGCTGGCTGAGCAGTTCTTC. Amino acid sequence: CASTRDRGLAEQFF.